A selection of T cell receptor beta chains follows, all from one sample in a study of T-cell memory formation after mild COVID-19. TCRdb re-called the 5' RACE reads through MiXCR, storing one row per CDR3 protein. The repertoire has about 170,000 distinct CDR3 sequences, 10% to 15% of them found once; the top ten carry 2.5% to 3.5%. The sequencing input was PBMCs or a T cell subset sorted from them (not recorded which). The receptors come from a man younger than 35 who had mild COVID-19 (a few samples of this study predate the infection). Cell type and time point are not known. The CDR3 runs from the conserved cysteine through the conserved F or W. Each record gives: CDR3 DNA, CDR3 protein, D gene, J gene, clone size, V gene. A D gene is named only where the DNA matches it firmly. Size values are once, few and many counts, or a class for expanded clones, and some rows have none.

TGTGCCAGCAGCGGAACGGGGGGCAATCAGCCCCAGCATTTT CASSGTGGNQPQHF NA TRBJ1-5 NA TRBV4-2
TGCAGTGCTTGCCCAGCGGGGTTAAATGAGCAGTTCTTC CSACPAGLNEQFF TRBD2 TRBJ2-1 few TRBV20-1
TGCAGTGCTATCCGTTCTAGCTCGGCCGGGGAGCTGTTTTTT CSAIRSSSAGELFF NA TRBJ2-2 few TRBV20-1
TGTGCCAGCAGCTTAAACCCGGGAGGGGGCGCCGCAGATACGCAGTATTTT CASSLNPGGGAADTQYF NA TRBJ2-3 few TRBV7-3
TGTGCCAGCAGTCCTTCCGGAGAGGGTTCCGCTGGCTACACCTTC CASSPSGEGSAGYTF NA TRBJ1-2 few TRBV7-9
TGTGCCACCCGGAGGGAGTTTTGGACTAATGAAAAACTGTTTTTT CATRREFWTNEKLFF NA TRBJ1-4 few TRBV6-1
TGTGCCAGCAGCACTGGACGGATCCAAGAGACCCAGTACTTC CASSTGRIQETQYF NA TRBJ2-5 NA TRBV5-4
TGTGCCATCAGACCGGGACAGGGATTTAATTCACCCCTCCACTTT CAIRPGQGFNSPLHF TRBD1 TRBJ1-6 few TRBV10-3
TGTGCCAGCAGTTTAAACTTGGCCACAGATACGCAGTATTTT CASSLNLATDTQYF NA TRBJ2-3 few TRBV7-9
TGTGCCAGCAGTTTGGGGGGGGCTCAGCCCCAGCATTTT CASSLGGAQPQHF NA TRBJ1-5 NA TRBV12-3/TRBV12-4
TGTGCCAGCAGCTCACAACTTCAGGGTGACTATGGCTACACCTTC CASSSQLQGDYGYTF NA TRBJ1-2 NA TRBV7-9
TGCAGTGCTAGAGAAGGCAGGGGCTACACTGAAGCTTTCTTT CSAREGRGYTEAFF NA TRBJ1-1 few TRBV20-1
TGTGCCAGCAGTGTCAACTACGAGCAGTACTTC CASSVNYEQYF NA TRBJ2-7 NA TRBV6-1
TGCAGCGTAGGAGGGGGGGCGAAGACCCAGTACTTC CSVGGGAKTQYF NA TRBJ2-5 NA TRBV29-1
TGTGCCAGCAGTCTTCTGGGAGGGGCGATGTACAATGAGCAGTTCTTC CASSLLGGAMYNEQFF TRBD2 TRBJ2-1 NA TRBV27
TGTGCCAGCAGGTACCCGGGACAGGGATCCTACGAGCAGTACTTC CASRYPGQGSYEQYF TRBD1 TRBJ2-7 NA TRBV6-6
TGTGCCAGCAGTTCCGCTGGCGGACGTCATGCCTACAATGAGCAGTTCTTC CASSSAGGRHAYNEQFF NA TRBJ2-1 few TRBV28
TGCAGTGCTAGAGGGAGCAACTCCTTCAATGAGCAGTTCTTC CSARGSNSFNEQFF NA TRBJ2-1 few TRBV20-1
TGTGCCAGCAGCCCTTTGGTTTCCGGGGAGCTGTTTTTT CASSPLVSGELFF NA TRBJ2-2 NA TRBV5-6
TGTGCCAGCAGTTTTAATTCAGGTTTAGAAGCTTTCTTT CASSFNSGLEAFF NA TRBJ1-1 NA TRBV12-3/TRBV12-4
TGTGCCAGCAGTTTATATGGGACGTCCTCTGGGGCCAACGTCCTGACTTTC CASSLYGTSSGANVLTF NA TRBJ2-6 few TRBV27
TGTGCCAGCAGTTTTGACAGGGGTGGCACAGATACGCAGTATTTT CASSFDRGGTDTQYF TRBD1 TRBJ2-3 few TRBV12-3/TRBV12-4
TGTGCCAGCAGCTCGGAAGGGGAAGATACGCAGTATTTT CASSSEGEDTQYF NA TRBJ2-3 NA TRBV5-4
TGCAGCGTGAGACAGGCTCAAGAGACCCAGTACTTC CSVRQAQETQYF NA TRBJ2-5 NA TRBV29-1
TGCGCCAGCAGCTTGATAAGCACAGATACGCAGTATTTT CASSLISTDTQYF NA TRBJ2-3 many TRBV5-1
TGTGCCAGCGGGGCCGGGACTAGCACAGATACGCAGTATTTT CASGAGTSTDTQYF NA TRBJ2-3 NA TRBV6-4
TGTGCCAGCAGCTCCGACTGGGACAGCCTTACGGAGCAGTACTTC CASSSDWDSLTEQYF TRBD1 TRBJ2-7 few TRBV7-9
TGTGCCAGCGGGAAAGGGAATTCACCCCTCCACTTT CASGKGNSPLHF NA TRBJ1-6 few TRBV5-6
TGTGCCAGCAGTTACTCCGTCCATGATGGAGCTTTCTTT CASSYSVHDGAFF NA TRBJ1-1 few TRBV6-5
TGTGCCAGCAACAGGGAGGTTCCTGGGGCCAACGTCCTGACTTTC CASNREVPGANVLTF NA TRBJ2-6 few TRBV9
TGTGCCAGCAGTGGCCAGGGGAGGAATTCACCCCTCCACTTT CASSGQGRNSPLHF NA TRBJ1-6 NA TRBV25-1
TGTGCCAGCAGCCTCGAGGGGCGCATAAGAAACACTGAAGCTTTCTTT CASSLEGRIRNTEAFF NA TRBJ1-1 few TRBV7-2
TGTGCCAGCAGCTTAGAACTCTCCTACGAGCAGTACTTC CASSLELSYEQYF NA TRBJ2-7 many TRBV7-8
TGTGCCAGCTCACCAGAATTCAGCGGGAGCACTGAAGCTTTCTTT CASSPEFSGSTEAFF NA TRBJ1-1 NA TRBV18
TGTGCCAGCAGGAAGACAGGGGGCAGCTCTGGAAACACCATATATTTT CASRKTGGSSGNTIYF TRBD1 TRBJ1-3 NA TRBV6-5
TGCAGTGCTAATGGAGACGTTCCAGAGACCCAGTACTTC CSANGDVPETQYF NA TRBJ2-5 few TRBV20-1
TGTGCCAGCAGCTCAGGCCCACAGAGGGAGACCCAGTACTTC CASSSGPQRETQYF NA TRBJ2-5 few TRBV7-2
TGCAGCGCTAGCGGGGGCCTCACAGATACGCAGTATTTT CSASGGLTDTQYF TRBD2 TRBJ2-3 many TRBV29-1
TGCGCCAGCAGCCTAACAACCCCGGGTACGCAGTATTTT CASSLTTPGTQYF NA TRBJ2-3 NA TRBV5-1
TGCGCCAGCAGCTTAGGGGACAGGGATCAGCCCCAGCATTTT CASSLGDRDQPQHF TRBD1 TRBJ1-5 NA TRBV5-1
TGCGCCAGCAGCTTTGGGCCTCCTGGGGCCAACGTCCTGACTTTC CASSFGPPGANVLTF NA TRBJ2-6 few TRBV5-1
TGTGCCAGCAGCTTAGATCCGACAGGGAGGGGGTCACCCCTCCACTTT CASSLDPTGRGSPLHF TRBD1 TRBJ1-6 NA TRBV7-2
TGCGCCAGCAGCCAAGAGGGGCTCCCGCGCACAGATACGCAGTATTTT CASSQEGLPRTDTQYF NA TRBJ2-3 few TRBV4-1
TGTGCCAGTATCAGCGGGTCGAACACCGGGGAGCTGTTTTTT CASISGSNTGELFF NA TRBJ2-2 NA TRBV19
TGCGCCAGCAGCCAAGGGCTGATTGGGGGGCTTTATGGCTACACCTTC CASSQGLIGGLYGYTF NA TRBJ1-2 NA TRBV4-1
TGCAGTGCTAGGGCGGACTATAGTTTTGCAGATACGCAGTATTTT CSARADYSFADTQYF NA TRBJ2-3 many TRBV20-1
TGTGCCAGCAGGACGGGACTAGCGGGCTCAGATACGCAGTATTTT CASRTGLAGSDTQYF TRBD2 TRBJ2-3 NA TRBV6-2/TRBV6-3
TGTGCCAGCAGCTTGGACAGTCGGGAGGAAAAACTGTTTTTT CASSLDSREEKLFF NA TRBJ1-4 few TRBV5-4
TGTGCCAGCAGCGTAGGTAACATCCCAACTAATGAAAAACTGTTTTTT CASSVGNIPTNEKLFF NA TRBJ1-4 few TRBV9
TGCGCCAGCAGCTTGGTCCTGGACGGGCGGGCCACCGGGGAGCTGTTTTTT CASSLVLDGRATGELFF NA TRBJ2-2 many TRBV5-1
TGTGCCAGCAGCCAAGGGGGGAACAGGGGGCAGAAAAACATTCAGTACTTC CASSQGGNRGQKNIQYF TRBD1 TRBJ2-4 many TRBV4-2
TGTGCCAGCAGCCAGTACAGGGGCACTAACTATGGCTACACCTTC CASSQYRGTNYGYTF TRBD1 TRBJ1-2 many TRBV3-1
TGTGCCAGCAGCCAAGTTGCGGGTGCGGGGACTGAAGCTTTCTTT CASSQVAGAGTEAFF NA TRBJ1-1 few TRBV14
TGCGCCAGCAGCCACGGGGCGGACAGGGGGGATGGCTACACCTTC CASSHGADRGDGYTF TRBD1 TRBJ1-2 few TRBV5-1
TGTGCCAGCAGCTCTCGGGCGACGGCCGGGGATGAGCAGTTCTTC CASSSRATAGDEQFF NA TRBJ2-1 few TRBV21-1
TGCGCCAGCAGCCAAGCACCTTGGGCCACTACAGATACGCAGTATTTT CASSQAPWATTDTQYF NA TRBJ2-3 NA TRBV4-1
TGTGCCAGCAGTTACACATTTAGCAATCAGCCCCAGCATTTT CASSYTFSNQPQHF NA TRBJ1-5 few TRBV6-2/TRBV6-3
TGTGCCAGCAGCCCACCCCTAACTAGCGGGACCTACAATGAGCAGTTCTTC CASSPPLTSGTYNEQFF TRBD2 TRBJ2-1 NA TRBV7-6
TGCGCCAGCAGCCAACCAGGGCCTAATGAGCAGTTCTTC CASSQPGPNEQFF NA TRBJ2-1 NA TRBV4-1